The rows below give T cell receptor beta chains drawn from one sample of a study of radiotherapy plus CTLA-4 blockade in lung cancer. Sequenced by immunoSEQ multiplex PCR; TCRdb stores in-frame clones only, minus some. The sample holds 45,000 to 60,000 clones, 65% to 85% seen once. Specimen: peripheral blood, collected from a patient treated with radiotherapy plus ipilimumab. All receptors derive from a human donor with non-small cell lung cancer whose response to radiotherapy plus ipilimumab could not be evaluated. Both conserved end residues are part of each CDR3. Each record gives: clone size, D gene, V gene, J gene, CDR3 protein, CDR3 DNA. D genes are given only for firm matches. The listing skips clone size in some rows; elsewhere it reads once, few, many or a size class.

size: few
D: TRBD1
V: TRBV29-1
J: TRBJ2-7
CDR3: CSVAGQGETYEQYF
DNA: TGCAGCGTGGCGGGACAGGGGGAAACCTACGAGCAGTACTTC

size: few
D: -
V: TRBV7-2
J: TRBJ2-7
CDR3: CASSPARDPNLARSYEQYF
DNA: TGTGCCAGCAGCCCGGCCCGGGACCCCAACCTAGCGCGGTCCTACGAGCAGTACTTC

size: -
D: TRBD1
V: TRBV6-6
J: TRBJ1-1
CDR3: CASSLDRADGTEAFF
DNA: TGTGCCAGCAGTTTGGACAGGGCGGACGGCACTGAAGCTTTCTTT

size: -
D: -
V: TRBV23-1
J: TRBJ1-3
CDR3: CASSAGTGNTIYF
DNA: TGCGCCAGCAGTGCAGGGACAGGAAACACCATATATTTT

size: -
D: -
V: TRBV6-5
J: TRBJ2-7
CDR3: CASSYRGGRNEQYF
DNA: TGTGCCAGCAGTTACAGAGGGGGAAGGAACGAGCAGTACTTC

size: -
D: -
V: TRBV19
J: TRBJ2-2
CDR3: CASDGPGNTNTGELFF
DNA: TGTGCCAGTGATGGTCCCGGGAATACCAACACCGGGGAGCTGTTTTTT

size: -
D: -
V: TRBV11-1
J: TRBJ1-4
CDR3: CASSLHEGREEKLFF
DNA: TGTGCCAGCAGCCTCCATGAGGGGCGGGAGGAAAAACTGTTTTTT

size: -
D: TRBD1
V: TRBV9
J: TRBJ1-4
CDR3: CASSADRGWEKLFF
DNA: TGTGCCAGCAGCGCGGACAGGGGGTGGGAAAAACTGTTTTTT

size: -
D: -
V: TRBV19
J: TRBJ1-5
CDR3: CASSIRDTSNNQPQHF
DNA: TGTGCCAGTAGTATTAGGGACACATCAAACAATCAGCCCCAGCATTTT

size: -
D: TRBD1
V: TRBV10-1
J: TRBJ2-3
CDR3: CAGGQANTDTQYF
DNA: TGCGCCGGGGGACAGGCAAACACAGATACGCAGTATTTT

size: -
D: TRBD2
V: TRBV7-2
J: TRBJ2-1
CDR3: CASSLEGGPAAYNEQFF
DNA: TGTGCCAGCAGCTTAGAGGGAGGGCCGGCAGCTTACAATGAGCAGTTCTTC

size: once
D: TRBD1
V: TRBV4-1
J: TRBJ2-3
CDR3: CASSQGQGPADTQYF
DNA: TGCGCCAGCAGCCAAGGACAGGGTCCTGCGGATACGCAGTATTTT

size: -
D: -
V: TRBV29-1
J: TRBJ2-7
CDR3: CSVDAGRMGEQYF
DNA: TGCAGCGTTGACGCGGGGCGAATGGGGGAGCAGTACTTC

size: once
D: TRBD2
V: TRBV28
J: TRBJ2-7
CDR3: CASSRLAGGQYEQYF
DNA: TGTGCCAGCAGTCGACTAGCGGGGGGGCAATACGAGCAGTACTTC

size: -
D: TRBD2
V: TRBV7-2
J: TRBJ2-3
CDR3: CASSQRGATDTQYF
DNA: TGTGCCAGCAGTCAGCGGGGGGCCACAGATACGCAGTATTTT

size: -
D: -
V: TRBV19
J: TRBJ1-2
CDR3: CASTSGPGGLYGYTF
DNA: TGTGCCAGTACGTCTGGTCCCGGGGGGCTCTATGGCTACACCTTC

size: once
D: -
V: TRBV7-9
J: TRBJ2-3
CDR3: CASSHTGSGTDTQYF
DNA: TGTGCCAGCAGCCATACAGGGTCCGGCACAGATACGCAGTATTTT

size: -
D: -
V: TRBV7-2
J: TRBJ2-7
CDR3: CATSPKVRMEQYF
DNA: TGTGCCACCAGCCCTAAGGTGCGGATGGAGCAGTACTTC

size: -
D: TRBD2
V: TRBV15
J: TRBJ2-5
CDR3: CATSPERPASGGLAETQYF
DNA: TGTGCCACCAGCCCTGAGCGACCGGCTAGCGGGGGACTAGCGGAGACCCAGTACTTC

size: -
D: TRBD2
V: TRBV7-6
J: TRBJ2-2
CDR3: CASSSTSGGVWAGELFF
DNA: TGTGCCAGCAGCTCTACTAGCGGGGGGGTATGGGCCGGGGAGCTGTTTTTT

size: few
D: TRBD1
V: TRBV6-6
J: TRBJ1-3
CDR3: CASSYHTQGGGNTIYF
DNA: TGTGCCAGCAGTTACCATACCCAGGGGGGAGGAAACACCATATATTTT

size: -
D: TRBD2
V: TRBV5-1
J: TRBJ2-3
CDR3: CASSVMGGRSLTDTQYF
DNA: TGCGCCAGCAGCGTTATGGGGGGGAGGAGCCTCACAGATACGCAGTATTTT

size: -
D: -
V: TRBV4-1
J: TRBJ1-5
CDR3: CASSPWAGTSYSNQPQHF
DNA: TGCGCCAGCAGCCCCTGGGCGGGAACAAGCTATAGCAATCAGCCCCAGCATTTT

size: -
D: -
V: TRBV5-6
J: TRBJ2-1
CDR3: CASSLVAGGGVNEQFF
DNA: TGTGCCAGCAGCTTGGTGGCGGGCGGGGGCGTAAATGAGCAGTTCTTC

size: -
D: TRBD2
V: TRBV4-1
J: TRBJ2-7
CDR3: CASGGEEPYEQYF
DNA: TGCGCCAGCGGGGGGGAGGAGCCCTACGAGCAGTACTTC

size: -
D: TRBD1
V: TRBV29-1
J: TRBJ1-1
CDR3: CSVGTGTGLREAFF
DNA: TGCAGCGTTGGGACTGGGACAGGGTTAAGGGAGGCTTTCTTT

size: -
D: -
V: TRBV7-3
J: TRBJ1-3
CDR3: CASSQGVSGNTIYF
DNA: TGTGCCAGCAGCCAAGGGGTCTCTGGAAACACCATATATTTT

size: -
D: -
V: TRBV7-2
J: TRBJ2-3
CDR3: CASSLAVATDTQYF
DNA: TGTGCCAGCAGCTTAGCTGTAGCCACAGATACGCAGTATTTT